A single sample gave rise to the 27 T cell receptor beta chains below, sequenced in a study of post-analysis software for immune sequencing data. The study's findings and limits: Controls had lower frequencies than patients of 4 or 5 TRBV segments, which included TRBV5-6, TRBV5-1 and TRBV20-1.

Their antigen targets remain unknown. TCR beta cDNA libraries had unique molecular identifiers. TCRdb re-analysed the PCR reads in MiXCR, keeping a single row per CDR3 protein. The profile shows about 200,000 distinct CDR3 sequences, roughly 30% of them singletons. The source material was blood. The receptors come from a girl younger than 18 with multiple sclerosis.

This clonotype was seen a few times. CDR3 region: CASSLVASTYNEQYF. CDR3 in DNA: TGCGCCAGCAGCTTGGTCGCAAGCACCTACAATGAGCAGTACTTC. The chain uses TRBV5-1 and TRBJ2-1, with D unresolved. TRBJ2-7 explains the end of the DNA better; the J call may be wrong. This CDR3 is built from 15 residues. Germline CDR1 SGHRS, CDR2 YFSETQ.

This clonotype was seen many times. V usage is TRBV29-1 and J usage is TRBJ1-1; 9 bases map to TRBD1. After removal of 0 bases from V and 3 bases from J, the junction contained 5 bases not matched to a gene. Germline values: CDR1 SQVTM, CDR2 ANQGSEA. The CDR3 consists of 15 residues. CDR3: CSVEDPTGGHTEAFF. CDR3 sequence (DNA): TGCAGCGTTGAAGATCCGACAGGGGGTCACACTGAAGCTTTCTTT.

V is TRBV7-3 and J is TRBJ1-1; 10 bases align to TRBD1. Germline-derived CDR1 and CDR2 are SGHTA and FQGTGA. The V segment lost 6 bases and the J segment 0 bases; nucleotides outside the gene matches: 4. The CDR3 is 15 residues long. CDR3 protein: CASSLDRGLNTEAFF. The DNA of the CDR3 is TGTGCCAGCAGTCTGGACAGGGGGTTGAACACTGAAGCTTTCTTT.

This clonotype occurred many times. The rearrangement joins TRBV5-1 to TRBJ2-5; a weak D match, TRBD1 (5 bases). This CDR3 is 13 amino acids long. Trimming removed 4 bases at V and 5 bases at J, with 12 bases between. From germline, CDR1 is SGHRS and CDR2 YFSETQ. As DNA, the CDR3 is TGCGCCAGCAGCGAGTCCAGGGCGGAGACCCAGTACTTC. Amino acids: CASSESRAETQYF.

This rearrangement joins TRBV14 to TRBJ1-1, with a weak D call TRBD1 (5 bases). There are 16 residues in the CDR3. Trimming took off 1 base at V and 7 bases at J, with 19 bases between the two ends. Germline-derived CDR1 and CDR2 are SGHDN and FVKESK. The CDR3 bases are TGTGCCAGCAGCCAAGTGAGGGAGCGGGTAAGGGGTGAAGCTTTCTTT. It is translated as CASSQVRERVRGEAFF.

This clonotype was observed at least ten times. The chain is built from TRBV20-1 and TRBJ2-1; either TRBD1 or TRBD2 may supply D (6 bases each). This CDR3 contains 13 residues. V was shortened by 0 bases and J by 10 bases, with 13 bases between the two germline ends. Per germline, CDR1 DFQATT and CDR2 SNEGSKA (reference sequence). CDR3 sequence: CSAREGGIPEQFF. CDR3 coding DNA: TGCAGTGCTAGAGAAGGGGGGATACCGGAGCAGTTCTTC.

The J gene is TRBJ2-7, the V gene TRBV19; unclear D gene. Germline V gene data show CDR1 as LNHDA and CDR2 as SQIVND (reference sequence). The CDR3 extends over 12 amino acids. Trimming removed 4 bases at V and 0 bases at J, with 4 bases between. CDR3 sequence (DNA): TGTGCCAGTAGTAATGGCTCCTACGAGCAGTACTTC. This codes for CASSNGSYEQYF.

The CDR3 region is CASRTDRAYNEQFF. The CDR3 DNA reads as TGTGCCAGCAGAACCGACAGGGCCTACAATGAGCAGTTCTTC. The J gene is TRBJ2-1, the V gene TRBV12-3 or TRBV12-4; 7 nucleotides align to TRBD1. There are 14 residues in the CDR3. J was trimmed by 2 bases and V by 6 bases; bases with no gene match: 4.

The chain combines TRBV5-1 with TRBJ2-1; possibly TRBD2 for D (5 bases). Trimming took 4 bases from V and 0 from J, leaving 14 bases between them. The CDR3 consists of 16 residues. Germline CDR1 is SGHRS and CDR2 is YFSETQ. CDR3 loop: CASSGRTGSSYNEQFF. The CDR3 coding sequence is TGCGCCAGCAGCGGACGGACTGGGAGCTCCTACAATGAGCAGTTCTTC.

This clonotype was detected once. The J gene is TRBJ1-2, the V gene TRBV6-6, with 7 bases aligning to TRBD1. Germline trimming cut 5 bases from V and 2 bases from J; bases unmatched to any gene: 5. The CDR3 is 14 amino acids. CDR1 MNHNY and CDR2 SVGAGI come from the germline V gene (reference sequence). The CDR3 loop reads CASSRTGTNYGYTF. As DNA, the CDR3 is TGTGCCAGCAGTAGGACAGGAACCAACTATGGCTACACCTTC.

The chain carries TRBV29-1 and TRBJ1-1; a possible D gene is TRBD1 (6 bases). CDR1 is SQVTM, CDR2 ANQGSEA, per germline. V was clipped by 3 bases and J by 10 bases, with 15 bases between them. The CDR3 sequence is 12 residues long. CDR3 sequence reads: CSVEPDAGAAFF. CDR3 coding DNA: TGCAGCGTTGAGCCCGACGCAGGGGCAGCTTTCTTT.

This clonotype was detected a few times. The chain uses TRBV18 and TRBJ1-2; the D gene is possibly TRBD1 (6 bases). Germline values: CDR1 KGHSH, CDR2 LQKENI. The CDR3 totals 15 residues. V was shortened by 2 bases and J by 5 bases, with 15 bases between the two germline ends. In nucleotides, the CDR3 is TGTGCCAGCTCACCAGGGGCAGGGGAGATGTATGGCTACACCTTC. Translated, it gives CASSPGAGEMYGYTF.

The CDR3 loop reads CASSGDRKGRGPLRGYTF. CDR3 in DNA: TGTGCCAGCAGTGGCGACCGAAAGGGAAGAGGTCCTCTACGAGGCTACACCTTC. V usage is TRBV2 and J usage is TRBJ1-2; D not resolved. This CDR3 is 18 amino acids long. Trimming pared 4 bases from V and 8 bases from J, leaving 29 bases between. The germline V gene encodes CDR1 SNHLY and CDR2 FYNNEI.

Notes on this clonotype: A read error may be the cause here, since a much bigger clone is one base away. The CDR3 spells CASSEGVSYYNEQYF. The CDR3 DNA is TGTGCCAGCAGTGAAGGTGTCAGTTACTACAATGAGCAGTACTTC. This chain uses TRBV6-1 with TRBJ2-5, with D uncertain. Trimming removed 1 base at V and 11 bases at J, with 20 bases between. Germline values: CDR1 MNHNS, CDR2 SASEGT. The CDR3 contains 15 residues.

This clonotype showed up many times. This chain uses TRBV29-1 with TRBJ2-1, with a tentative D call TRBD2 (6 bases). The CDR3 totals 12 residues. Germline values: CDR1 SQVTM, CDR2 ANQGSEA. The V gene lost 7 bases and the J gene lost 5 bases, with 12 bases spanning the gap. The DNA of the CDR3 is TGCAGCGCCAGGACTACCAACAATGAGCAGTTCTTC. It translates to CSARTTNNEQFF.

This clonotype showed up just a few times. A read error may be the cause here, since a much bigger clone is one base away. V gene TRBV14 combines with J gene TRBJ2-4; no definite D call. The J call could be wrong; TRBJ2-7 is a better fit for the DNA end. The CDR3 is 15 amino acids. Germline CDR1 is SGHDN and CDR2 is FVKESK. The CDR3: CAGSQTPTNIYEQYF. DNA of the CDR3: TGTGCCGGCAGCCAGACACCCACCAACATCTACGAGCAGTACTTC.

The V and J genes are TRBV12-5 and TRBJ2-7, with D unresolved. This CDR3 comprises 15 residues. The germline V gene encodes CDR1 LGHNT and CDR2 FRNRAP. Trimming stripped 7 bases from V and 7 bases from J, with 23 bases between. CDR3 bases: TGTGCTAGTGCCAAAGACGGCATCTCCTACAATGAGCAGTACTTC. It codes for CASAKDGISYNEQYF.

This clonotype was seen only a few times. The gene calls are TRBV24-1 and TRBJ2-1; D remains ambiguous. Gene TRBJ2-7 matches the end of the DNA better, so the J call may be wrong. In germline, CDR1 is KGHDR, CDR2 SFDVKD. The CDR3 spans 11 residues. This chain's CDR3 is CATSENNEQYF. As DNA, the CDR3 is TGTGCCACCAGTGAGAACAATGAGCAGTACTTC.

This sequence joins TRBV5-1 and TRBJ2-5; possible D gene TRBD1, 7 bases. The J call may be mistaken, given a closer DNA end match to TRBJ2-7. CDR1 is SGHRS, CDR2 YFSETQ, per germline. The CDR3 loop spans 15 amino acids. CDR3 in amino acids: CASSGQTTGRSEQYF. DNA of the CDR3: TGCGCCAGCAGCGGTCAAACGACAGGGAGGAGCGAGCAGTACTTC.

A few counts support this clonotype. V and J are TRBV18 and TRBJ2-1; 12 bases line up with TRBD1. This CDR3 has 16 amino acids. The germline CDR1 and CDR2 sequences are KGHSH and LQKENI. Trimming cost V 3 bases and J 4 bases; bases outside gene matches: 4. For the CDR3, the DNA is TGTGCCAGCTCACCTGGGACAGGGGGCTCATACAATGAGCAGTTCTTC. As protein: CASSPGTGGSYNEQFF.

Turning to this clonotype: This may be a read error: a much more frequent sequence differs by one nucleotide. The CDR3 nucleotides are TGTGCCGGCAGATTAACTCCGAGCTCCTACGAGCAGTACTTC. Translating gives CAGRLTPSSYEQYF. The chain recombines TRBV6-4 with TRBJ2-7; D is undetermined. Germline values: CDR1 MRHNA, CDR2 SNTAGT. This CDR3 is built from 14 residues.

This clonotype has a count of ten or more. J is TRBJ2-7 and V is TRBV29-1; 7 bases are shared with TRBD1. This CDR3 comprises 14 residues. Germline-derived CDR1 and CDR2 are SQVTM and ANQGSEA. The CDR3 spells CRGARDSVSYEQYF. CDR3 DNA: TGCAGGGGGGCCCGGGACAGTGTGTCCTACGAGCAGTACTTC.

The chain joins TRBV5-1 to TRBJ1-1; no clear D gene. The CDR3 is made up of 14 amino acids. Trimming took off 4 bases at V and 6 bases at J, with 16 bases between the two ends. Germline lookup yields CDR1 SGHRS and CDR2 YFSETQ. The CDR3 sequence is CASSREGLFAEAFF. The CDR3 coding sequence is TGCGCCAGCAGCCGGGAAGGGCTTTTCGCTGAAGCTTTCTTT.

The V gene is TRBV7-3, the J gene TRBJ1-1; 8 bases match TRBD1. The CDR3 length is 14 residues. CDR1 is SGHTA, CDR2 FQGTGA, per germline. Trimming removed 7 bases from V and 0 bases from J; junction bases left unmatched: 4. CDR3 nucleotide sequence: TGTGCCAGCAAAGCAGGGGGCATGAACACTGAAGCTTTCTTT. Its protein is CASKAGGMNTEAFF.

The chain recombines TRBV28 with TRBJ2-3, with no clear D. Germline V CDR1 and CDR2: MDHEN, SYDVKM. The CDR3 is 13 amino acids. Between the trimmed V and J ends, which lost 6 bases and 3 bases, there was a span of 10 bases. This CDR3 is CASSTPVTDTQYF. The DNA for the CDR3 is TGTGCCAGCAGCACCCCAGTTACAGATACGCAGTATTTT.

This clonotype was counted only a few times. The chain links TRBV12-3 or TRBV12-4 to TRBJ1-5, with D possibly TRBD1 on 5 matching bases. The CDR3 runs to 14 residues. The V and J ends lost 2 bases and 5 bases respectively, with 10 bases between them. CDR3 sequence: CASSLKGSDQPQHF. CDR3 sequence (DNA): TGTGCCAGCAGTTTAAAGGGGAGCGATCAGCCCCAGCATTTT.

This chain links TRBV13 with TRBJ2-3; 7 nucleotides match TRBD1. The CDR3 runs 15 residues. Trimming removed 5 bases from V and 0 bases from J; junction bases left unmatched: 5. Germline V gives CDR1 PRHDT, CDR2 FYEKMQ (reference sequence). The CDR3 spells CASSRRDRSTDTQYF. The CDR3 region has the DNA TGTGCCAGCAGCCGTCGGGACAGAAGCACAGATACGCAGTATTTT. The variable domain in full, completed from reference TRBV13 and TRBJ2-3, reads AAGVIQSPRHLIKEKRETATLKCYPIPRHDTVYWYQQGPGQDPQFLISFYEKMQSDKGSIPDRFSAQQFSDYHSELNMSSLELGDSALYFCASSRRDRSTDTQYFGPGTRLTVL.